The 2 T cell receptor beta chains reported below all come from one sample, sequenced in a study of cytotoxic CD8 clonotypes in ibrutinib-treated CLL (dated by TCRdb to the early 2020s). Libraries were constructed by the immunoSEQ multiplex PCR assay. TCRdb took over this immuneACCESS table, retaining in-frame rearrangements with V and J assigned. Such tables are incomplete; in checked studies, under half of the missing clones stem from an unresolved V gene, and the remainder is unexplained. In this sample the table shows a few hundred thousand clones, just under 80% of which occur a single time. Over 5.5% of the sample comes from the top ten. The sample in question was PBMCs, obtained before ibrutinib treatment. The receptors were sampled from a human donor with chronic lymphocytic leukemia.

The J gene is TRBJ1-1, the V gene TRBV9; D gene ambiguous. V gave up 4 bases and J gave up 1 base, with 8 bases separating them. Per the germline V gene, CDR1 is SGDLS and CDR2 is YYNGEE. There are 13 residues in the CDR3. CDR3 DNA: TGTGCCAGCAGCTGGAACACGAACACTGAAGCTTTCTTT. Its protein is CASSWNTNTEAFF. Variable domain in full (rest from reference TRBV9 and TRBJ1-1): DSGVTQTPKHLITATGQRVTLRCSPRSGDLSVYWYQQSLDQGLQFLIQYYNGEERAKGNILERFSAQQFPDLHSELNLSSLELGDSALYFCASSWNTNTEAFFGQGTRLTVV.

The chain has TRBV10-2 and TRBJ1-2; D ambiguous. Germline V CDR1 and CDR2: WSHSY, SAAADI. Trimming took off 4 bases at V and 5 bases at J, with 8 bases between the two ends. The CDR3 is 12 residues long. DNA for the CDR3: TGCGCCAGCAGTGGCCAGGTTTATGGCTACACCTTC. Protein product: CASSGQVYGYTF.